Below are 30 T cell receptor beta chains sequenced from a single sample in a study of cytomegalovirus exposure and HLA in healthy donors (dated by TCRdb to about 2017). Libraries were prepared through the immunoSEQ multiplex PCR assay. For the multiplex PCR, a mixture combining 60 forward primers for TCR Vbeta segments and 13 reverse primers for TCR Jbeta segments was used. What TCRdb holds here is the immuneACCESS table cut down to in-frame rearrangements. Part of the clones is not present; checked against another copy, under half of the missing clones reflect an unresolved V gene, and the others are unexplained. Present in this sample are some 150,000 clones, 75% to 85% of which were seen just once. The biggest ten clones account for more than 1.1% of the sample. Material: PBMCs. Receptors were obtained from a woman aged 35 to 49 in good health and CMV-seronegative.

The chain recombines TRBV19 with TRBJ1-2; D gene uncertain. The V end lost 7 bases, the J end lost 4 bases, and 7 bases lay between the germline ends. Per germline, CDR1 LNHDA and CDR2 SQIVND (reference sequence). The CDR3 runs to 11 residues. The CDR3 region is CASTQSYGYTF. The CDR3 DNA reads TGTGCCAGTACCCAATCCTATGGCTACACCTTC.

This chain joins TRBV9 and TRBJ1-3, with 8 nucleotides matching TRBD1. CDR3 size: 17 residues. The V segment lost 0 bases and the J segment 0 bases; nucleotides outside the gene matches: 5. Germline V gene sequence: CDR1 SGDLS, CDR2 YYNGEE. DNA of the CDR3: TGTGCCAGCAGCGTAGGGACAGGGCGCCTCTCTGGAAACACCATATATTTT. Translation gives CASSVGTGRLSGNTIYF.

The gene calls are TRBV19 and TRBJ2-7; TRBD2 matches 9 bases. V trimming: 7 bases; J trimming: 3 bases; junction bases outside the gene matches: 7. Per germline, CDR1 LNHDA and CDR2 SQIVND (reference sequence). The CDR3 spans 14 residues. CDR3 sequence (DNA): TGTGCCAGTACCCCAGCGGGGGGCATCTACGAGCAGTACTTC. It translates to CASTPAGGIYEQYF.

The V gene is TRBV10-3, the J gene TRBJ1-2, with a possible D match to TRBD1 (6 bases). V lost 10 bases to trimming and J lost 5 bases, with 11 bases between them. The length of the CDR3 is 11 residues. Germline values: CDR1 ENHRY, CDR2 SYGVKD. Here the CDR3 reads CATGVGYGYTF. The DNA of the CDR3 is TGTGCCACAGGGGTGGGGTATGGCTACACCTTC.

V gene TRBV27 combines with J gene TRBJ2-7, with 9 positions matching TRBD2. Trimming at V came to 2 bases and at J to 4 bases, leaving 9 bases not matched to a gene. Germline loops: CDR1 MNHEY, CDR2 SMNVEV (reference sequence). The CDR3 loop spans 16 amino acids. The CDR3 region is CASSLISAGGPYEQYF. CDR3 sequence (DNA): TGTGCCAGCAGTTTAATATCCGCGGGGGGGCCGTACGAGCAGTACTTC.

This chain connects TRBV30 to TRBJ1-1; weak D call: TRBD1 (6 bases). CDR1 is GTSNPN and CDR2 is SVGIG in the germline V gene (reference sequence). V dropped 0 bases and J dropped 6 bases, with 11 bases sitting between them. The CDR3 contains 13 residues. The CDR3, as DNA: TGTGCCTGGAGTGTGGGGGCCCACGCTGAAGCTTTCTTT. This translates into CAWSVGAHAEAFF.

This clone has just a few counts. This chain links TRBV7-6 with TRBJ2-3, with a weak D call TRBD2 (7 bases). V lost 6 bases and J lost 3, with 16 bases in between. CDR1 and CDR2 from the germline V gene are SGHVS and FNYEAQ. There are 15 residues in the CDR3. CDR3 residues: CASRKGGLETDTQYF. CDR3 bases: TGTGCCAGCAGAAAGGGGGGGTTAGAAACAGATACGCAGTATTTT.

The chain has TRBV15 and TRBJ2-5; 9 positions match TRBD2. CDR1 is LNHNV and CDR2 is YYDKDF in the germline V gene (reference sequence). V lost 1 base to trimming and J lost 3 bases; unmatched junction nucleotides: 9. This CDR3 is 17 amino acids long. CDR3 nucleotides: TGTGCCACCAGCAGAGGAATCGGGGCGGGGGGGGAAGAGACCCAGTACTTC. As protein: CATSRGIGAGGEETQYF. The variable domain in full, completed from reference TRBV15 and TRBJ2-5, reads DAMVIQNPRYQVTQFGKPVTLSCSQTLNHNVMYWYQQKSSQAPKLLFHYYDKDFNNEADTPDNFQSRRPNTSFCFLDIRSPGLGDTAMYLCATSRGIGAGGEETQYFGPGTRLLVL.

V usage is TRBV18 and J usage is TRBJ2-1; TRBD2 agrees at 8 bases. The CDR3 extends over 14 amino acids. The V and J ends lost 5 bases and 7 bases, in that order; junction bases with no gene match: 7. Per the germline V gene, CDR1 is KGHSH and CDR2 is LQKENI. CDR3 protein: CASSGGSGGNEQFF. The CDR3 bases are TGTGCCAGCTCAGGGGGAAGCGGGGGTAATGAGCAGTTCTTC.

The CDR3 spells CASSWDRGAYEQYF. The CDR3 nucleotides read TGTGCCAGCAGTTGGGACAGGGGGGCCTACGAGCAGTACTTC. V gene TRBV27 combines with J gene TRBJ2-7; 11 bases line up with TRBD1. V lost 4 bases and J lost 2; bases outside the gene matches: 1. Germline-derived CDR1 and CDR2 are MNHEY and SMNVEV (reference sequence). This CDR3 is 14 amino acids long.

The chain employs TRBV29-1 and TRBJ2-2, with unresolved D. The germline gives CDR1 SQVTM, CDR2 ANQGSEA. CDR3 size: 15 residues. Trimming removed 6 bases from V and 5 bases from J, with 19 bases in between. The CDR3 bases are TGCAGCGTACTTCTTCCGGGTTTCGGTACCGGGGAGCTGTTTTTT. Translating gives CSVLLPGFGTGELFF.

CDR3 coding DNA: TGTGCCAGCAACGCAGCGGGGGCCGCCTACGAGCAGTACTTC. As protein: CASNAAGAAYEQYF. The rearrangement joins TRBV2 to TRBJ2-7; 8 positions match TRBD2. The CDR3 is made up of 14 amino acids. The V segment lost 7 bases and the J segment 2 bases; nucleotides outside the gene matches: 7. Germline V lookup: CDR1 SNHLY, CDR2 FYNNEI.

This clone occurred once. The rearrangement links TRBV29-1 to TRBJ1-2; possible D gene TRBD1, 6 bases. The CDR3 has 14 amino acids. Germline-derived CDR1 and CDR2 are SQVTM and ANQGSEA. Trimming shortened V by 7 bases and J by 0 bases, and 15 bases separated the two germline ends. Here the CDR3 reads CSAGKGDPNYGYTF. The CDR3 coding sequence is TGCAGCGCGGGTAAGGGGGACCCTAACTATGGCTACACCTTC.

As DNA, the CDR3 is TGTGCCAGTAGTATAGTACCACTAGCGGGGAACCAAGAGACCCAGTACTTC. It codes for CASSIVPLAGNQETQYF. The chain carries TRBV19 and TRBJ2-5; 10 bases fit TRBD2. Trimming took 1 base from V and 0 from J; bases not matched to a gene: 5. This CDR3 region has 17 residues. Germline V lookup: CDR1 LNHDA, CDR2 SQIVND (reference sequence).

The rearrangement uses TRBV30 and TRBJ2-7; D gene ambiguous. Trimming pared 5 bases from V and 5 bases from J, leaving 16 bases between. CDR1 is GTSNPN and CDR2 is SVGIG in the germline V gene (reference sequence). There are 13 residues in the CDR3. The DNA of the CDR3 is TGTGCCTGGGGGTGGCAGGTCCCAAACGAGCAGTACTTC. Translating it yields CAWGWQVPNEQYF. The whole variable domain, filled in from reference TRBV30 and TRBJ2-7, reads SQTIHQWPATLVQPVGSPLSLECTVEGTSNPNLYWYRQAAGRGLQLLFYSVGIGQISSEVPQNLSASRPQDRQFILSSKKLLLSDSGFYLCAWGWQVPNEQYFGPGTRLTVT.

The chain links TRBV30 to TRBJ1-5; D remains ambiguous. V dropped 4 bases and J dropped 1 base, with 8 bases sitting between them. Germline V gene sequence: CDR1 GTSNPN, CDR2 SVGIG (reference sequence). This CDR3 is 13 amino acids long. The CDR3 reads CAWTQNSNQPQHF. The CDR3 region has the DNA TGTGCCTGGACACAGAACAGCAATCAGCCCCAGCATTTT.

In the case of this clone: The junction departs from germline at one end; a sequencing error may be responsible. The chain couples TRBV6-5 to TRBJ1-2; TRBD1 aligns across 8 bases. The germline V gene encodes CDR1 MNHEY and CDR2 SVGAGI. The CDR3 spans 13 residues. The chain's CDR3 is CASSPSGGYGYPF. CDR3 DNA sequence: TGTGCCAGCAGCCCCTCAGGGGGCTATGGCTACCCCTTC.

V usage is TRBV29-1 and J usage is TRBJ1-5, with 9 bases fitting TRBD1. The CDR3 sequence is 14 residues long. Germline CDR1 SQVTM, CDR2 ANQGSEA. V trimming: 6 bases; J trimming: 5 bases; junction bases outside the gene matches: 8. CDR3 in DNA: TGCAGCGTATCTACGGGACAGGGTGATCAGCCCCAGCATTTT. The encoded protein is CSVSTGQGDQPQHF.

V usage is TRBV6-6 and J usage is TRBJ1-1; 8 bases line up with TRBD1. This CDR3 is built from 14 residues. Germline V gene sequence: CDR1 MNHNY, CDR2 SVGAGI (reference sequence). V lost 6 bases and J lost 4; bases outside the gene matches: 7. CDR3 nucleotide sequence: TGTGCCAGCAGCCACGGACAGGGTGGCACTGAAGCTTTCTTT. Translation gives CASSHGQGGTEAFF.

This clone was observed a handful of times. A junction boundary mismatches the germline segment, possibly from a read error. The V gene is TRBV7-9, the J gene TRBJ1-4; D uncertain. The CDR3 runs to 12 residues. The germline V gene encodes CDR1 SEHNR and CDR2 FQNEAQ (reference sequence). The CDR3, as DNA: TGTTCCAGCAGCTTACAGAGGGAAAAACTGTTTTTT. Translated, it gives CSSSLQREKLFF.

The chain couples TRBV5-1 to TRBJ2-7; 7 bases are shared with TRBD1. The germline V gene encodes CDR1 SGHRS and CDR2 YFSETQ. This CDR3 is 16 amino acids long. Germline trimming cut 0 bases from V and 0 bases from J; bases unmatched to any gene: 6. The CDR3: CASSLAAGTVSYEQYF. For the CDR3, the DNA is TGCGCCAGCAGCTTGGCTGCCGGGACAGTCTCCTACGAGCAGTACTTC.

The gene calls are TRBV5-6 and TRBJ1-2; D gene unclear. V shed 0 bases and J shed 5 bases, with 11 bases lying between them. Germline V gene sequence: CDR1 SGHDT, CDR2 YYEEEE. This CDR3 is 14 amino acids long. The CDR3 nucleotides are TGTGCCAGCAGCTTGGCAGGACTGACATATGGCTACACCTTC. Its protein is CASSLAGLTYGYTF.

This clone was found a few times. V and J are TRBV29-1 and TRBJ1-4; 8 bases match TRBD1. Germline V gives CDR1 SQVTM, CDR2 ANQGSEA. This CDR3 contains 13 residues. Germline trimming cut 7 bases from V and 7 bases from J; bases unmatched to any gene: 8. In DNA, the CDR3 is TGCAGCGGGGCAGGGGGCGGAGGTGAAAAACTGTTTTTT. Amino acid sequence: CSGAGGGGEKLFF.

The V call is TRBV6-6, the J call TRBJ1-3; D remains unclear. Per germline, CDR1 MNHNY and CDR2 SVGAGI (reference sequence). The CDR3 sequence is 13 residues long. V lost 4 bases and J 1 base, leaving 5 bases between the germline ends. CDR3 in amino acids: CASSFLSGNTIYF. CDR3 bases: TGTGCCAGCAGTTTCCTATCTGGAAACACCATATATTTT.

As to this clone: The junction departs from the called germline gene at one end, perhaps through a read error. The V and J genes are TRBV7-7 and TRBJ2-5; no clear D gene. The CDR3 is 11 residues long. Germline V gene data show CDR1 as SSHAT and CDR2 as FNYEAQ (reference sequence). This CDR3 reads CASSSQETQYF. CDR3 nucleotide sequence: TGTGCTAGCAGCTCACAAGAGACCCAGTACTTC.

The genes are TRBV6-6 and TRBJ1-1; tentative D call: TRBD1 (5 bases). V gave up 0 bases and J gave up 7 bases, with 12 bases separating them. The germline V gene encodes CDR1 MNHNY and CDR2 SVGAGI (reference sequence). The CDR3 is 14 amino acids. In nucleotides, the CDR3 is TGTGCCAGCAGTTACTCTTCCGGGGGTGGTGAAGCTTTCTTT. It translates to CASSYSSGGGEAFF.

This chain uses TRBV18 with TRBJ1-2, with D uncertain. The germline V gene has CDR1 KGHSH and CDR2 LQKENI. The length of the CDR3 is 14 residues. V was pared by 3 bases and J by 4 bases, with 12 bases between. The CDR3 DNA follows: TGTGCCAGCTCACCCGAGACTGTTCCCTATGGCTACACCTTC. It codes for CASSPETVPYGYTF.

The chain carries TRBV27 and TRBJ1-2; 8 nucleotides match TRBD1. Looked up from germline, CDR1 is MNHEY and CDR2 is SMNVEV (reference sequence). V trimming: 6 bases; J trimming: 0 bases; junction bases outside the gene matches: 9. The CDR3 has 16 residues. The CDR3 region is CASRQTGERSNYGYTF. The CDR3 region has the DNA TGTGCCAGCAGACAGACAGGGGAAAGATCTAACTATGGCTACACCTTC.

This sequence joins TRBV19 and TRBJ1-4; 8 positions match TRBD1. J gave up 3 bases and V 5 bases, and 2 bases lay outside the gene matches. The CDR3 sequence is 14 residues long. The V gene's germline CDR1 is LNHDA and CDR2 SQIVND (reference sequence). The CDR3 DNA follows: TGTGCCAGTAGTGGGGACAGGTCTAATGAAAAACTGTTTTTT. This sequence encodes CASSGDRSNEKLFF.

This sequence joins TRBV4-1 and TRBJ1-2, with 9 nucleotides matching TRBD1. The CDR3 loop spans 17 amino acids. Trimming removed 4 bases from V and 1 base from J; junction bases left unmatched: 10. In germline, CDR1 is MGHRA, CDR2 YSYEKL. CDR3 DNA sequence: TGCGCCAGCAGCCCGTCACAGGGGGCCTCCTTTAACTATGGCTACACCTTC. Protein: CASSPSQGASFNYGYTF.